This TCR beta chain was identified during a study of tumor-infiltrating lymphocytes in oesophageal squamous cell carcinoma (dated by TCRdb to the mid-2010s). This clonotype was detected many times. It lacks a known antigen. The record has no base qualities; no much larger clone is one base away. Libraries were constructed by PCR. The sequencing machine was an Illumina HiSeq 2000. TCRdb trimmed public reads at Q25 via fastp, called clones via MiXCR and kept in-frame beta chains. Each record represents a unique CDR3 protein, reported with the most common genes and DNA among its rows. The sample table records about 10,000 distinct CDR3 sequences; around 50% of these occur just once. The biggest ten clones account for roughly 22% of the sample. Sequences SGHRS (CDR1) and YFSETQ (CDR2) are obtained from the germline V gene. The CDR3, cysteine through phenylalanine, is 17 amino acids long. The read is trimmed to its CDR3 DNA, 51 bases read in frame from base 1. Relative to germline, V is missing 4 bases and J is missing 5 bases, with 12 bases of the junction outside any gene match.

The V gene is TRBV5-1 and the J gene is TRBJ2-2, with 9 bases aligning to TRBD2. The TCR was taken from a male donor with esophageal squamous cell carcinoma. What was sequenced was esophageal tumor tissue. The CDR3 corresponds to CASSPRASGTVTGELFF. The sequenced DNA is TGCGCCAGCAGCCCTCGGGCTAGCGGGACCGTTACCGGGGAGCTGTTTTTT.